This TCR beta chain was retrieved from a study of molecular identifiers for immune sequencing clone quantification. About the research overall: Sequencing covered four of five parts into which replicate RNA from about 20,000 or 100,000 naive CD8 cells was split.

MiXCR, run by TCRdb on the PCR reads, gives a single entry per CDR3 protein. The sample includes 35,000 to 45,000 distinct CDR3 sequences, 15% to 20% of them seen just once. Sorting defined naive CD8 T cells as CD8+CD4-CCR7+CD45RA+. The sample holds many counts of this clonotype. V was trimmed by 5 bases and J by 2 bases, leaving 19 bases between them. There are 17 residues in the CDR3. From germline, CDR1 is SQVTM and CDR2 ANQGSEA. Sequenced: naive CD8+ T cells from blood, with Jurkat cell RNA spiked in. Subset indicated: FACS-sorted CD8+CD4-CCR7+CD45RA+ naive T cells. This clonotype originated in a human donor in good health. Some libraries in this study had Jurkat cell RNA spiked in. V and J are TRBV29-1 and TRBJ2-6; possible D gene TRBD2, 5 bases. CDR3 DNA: TGCAGCGTTCATTGGGCTCCCGGACTCCCTGGGGCCAACGTCCTGACTTTC. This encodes CSVHWAPGLPGANVLTF.